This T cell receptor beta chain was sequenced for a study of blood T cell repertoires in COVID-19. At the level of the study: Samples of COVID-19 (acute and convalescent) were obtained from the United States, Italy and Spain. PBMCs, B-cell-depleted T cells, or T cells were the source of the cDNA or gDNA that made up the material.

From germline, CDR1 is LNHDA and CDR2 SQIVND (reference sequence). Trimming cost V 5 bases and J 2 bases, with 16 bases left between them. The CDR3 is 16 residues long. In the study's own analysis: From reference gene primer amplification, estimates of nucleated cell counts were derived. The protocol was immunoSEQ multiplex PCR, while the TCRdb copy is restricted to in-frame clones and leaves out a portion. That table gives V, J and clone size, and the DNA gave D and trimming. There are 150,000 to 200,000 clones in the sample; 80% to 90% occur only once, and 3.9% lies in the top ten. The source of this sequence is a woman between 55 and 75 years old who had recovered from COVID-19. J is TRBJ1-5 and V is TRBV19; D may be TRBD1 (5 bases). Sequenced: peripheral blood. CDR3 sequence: CASSFRLGGGNQPQHF. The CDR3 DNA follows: TGTGCCAGTAGTTTCAGACTCGGAGGGGGCAATCAGCCCCAGCATTTT.